The clone carrying this TCR beta chain came up many times. The antigen remains unidentified. Authors of the study amplified TCR beta CDR3 regions from RNA transcripts. The HTBI set primed first-round TCR CDR3 RT-PCR. TCRdb processed the multiplex PCR reads anew with MiXCR; each CDR3 protein has one entry. This table holds 300,000 to 450,000 distinct CDR3 sequences, approximately 14% found once. CDR3 length: 11 residues. CDR1 and CDR2 (germline): LGHDT, YNNKEL (reference sequence). V was cut by 8 bases and J by 3 bases, with 8 bases left in between. This specimen comes from a study of T cells in Graves' hyperthyroidism and ophthalmopathy. General study points: Within blood appeared most thyroid clonotypes that had expanded above 0.001. A model using 13 V-J features told ophthalmopathy apart from stable hyperthyroidism.

The sample was blood. The sequence was obtained from a woman under 30 with Graves' hyperthyroidism that later progressed to Graves' ophthalmopathy. The chain carries TRBV3-1 and TRBJ2-7; D not certain. The CDR3 sequence: CASASDYEQYF. Written as DNA, the CDR3 is TGTGCCAGCGCCTCAGACTACGAGCAGTACTTC.